The 22 T cell receptor beta chains below come from one sample, sequenced in a study of T cell repertoires in cytomegalovirus infection. MiXCR, applied by TCRdb to the reads, yields one record per CDR3 protein. The data hold about 920,000 distinct CDR3 sequences, with approximately 31% observed a single time. These receptors are not linked to any known antigen. The source was cultured CD8+ T cells from PBMCs, collected from culture after CMV antigen stimulation. The source is a human donor in good health (CMV status not recorded). Some clones in this sample may be carry-over from other donors' samples.

V gene TRBV7-9 combines with J gene TRBJ1-2, with D perhaps TRBD1 (6 bases). CDR3 length equals 16 residues. The germline V gene encodes CDR1 SEHNR and CDR2 FQNEAQ (reference sequence). The V end lost 3 bases, the J end lost 4 bases, and 18 bases lay between the germline ends. The CDR3 region has the DNA TGTGCCAGCAGCTTCAGCGAGGGGGGCGGATTCTATGGCTACACCTTC. Its protein is CASSFSEGGGFYGYTF.

As to this clonotype: A junction boundary mismatches the germline segment, possibly from a read error. In DNA form, the CDR3 reads TGCGCCAACAGCCAAACAGGGACCGGGGAGCTGTTTTTT. As protein: CANSQTGTGELFF. The chain has TRBV4-1 and TRBJ2-2, with a possible D match to TRBD1 (6 bases). The CDR3 contains 13 residues. Per the germline V gene, CDR1 is MGHRA and CDR2 is YSYEKL.

This clonotype was observed a few times. The chain has TRBV7-9 and TRBJ2-1; weak D call: TRBD1 (6 bases). V gave up 0 bases and J gave up 7 bases, with 19 bases separating them. This CDR3 has 17 amino acids. Per the germline V gene, CDR1 is SEHNR and CDR2 is FQNEAQ (reference sequence). The CDR3 sequence is CASSLAAGALYGNEQFF. CDR3 DNA sequence: TGTGCCAGCAGCTTAGCGGCAGGGGCCCTATATGGGAATGAGCAGTTCTTC. Full variable domain (rest looked up from reference TRBV7-9 and TRBJ2-1): DTGVSQNPRHKITKRGQNVTFRCDPISEHNRLYWYRQTLGQGPEFLTYFQNEAQLEKSRLLSDRFSAERPKGSFSTLEIQRTEQGDSAMYLCASSLAAGALYGNEQFFGPGTRLTVL.

This clonotype appeared a few times. This chain connects TRBV6-1 to TRBJ1-5, with no clear D. The CDR3 sequence is 17 residues long. CDR1 is MNHNS, CDR2 SASEGT, per germline. V lost 3 bases and J lost 5, with 20 bases in between. CDR3 protein: CASSDPLKGSGYQPQHF. The DNA of the CDR3 is TGTGCCAGCAGTGACCCGCTTAAAGGGTCGGGTTATCAGCCCCAGCATTTT.

This clonotype was recorded a few times. The chain is built from TRBV28 and TRBJ1-2; possibly TRBD1 for D (5 bases). In germline, CDR1 is MDHEN, CDR2 SYDVKM. The V and J ends lost 7 bases and 2 bases respectively, with 11 bases between them. This CDR3 contains 13 residues. CDR3 amino acids: CASNRGENYGYTF. The CDR3 DNA sequence: TGTGCCAGCAACCGGGGGGAGAACTATGGCTACACCTTC.

The chain joins TRBV20-1 to TRBJ2-2, with 12 nucleotides matching TRBD1. The CDR3 extends over 16 amino acids. V lost 3 bases, J lost 4 bases, and 6 bases stayed unmatched. CDR1 is DFQATT and CDR2 is SNEGSKA in the germline V gene (reference sequence). CDR3 loop: CSARMGQGAVTGELFF. The CDR3 coding sequence is TGCAGTGCTAGGATGGGACAGGGGGCAGTCACCGGGGAGCTGTTTTTT.

The rearrangement links TRBV3-1 to TRBJ1-6, with TRBD1 matching 9 bases. The germline V gene has CDR1 LGHDT and CDR2 YNNKEL (reference sequence). The CDR3 sequence is 15 residues long. The CDR3 DNA follows: TGTGGGGCAGGGGACAGGGACGGTTTTAATTCACCCCTCCACTTT. This gives the protein CGAGDRDGFNSPLHF.

The chain combines TRBV7-9 with TRBJ2-7, with D unresolved. Trimming took 4 bases from V and 3 from J, leaving 13 bases between them. The germline V gene has CDR1 SEHNR and CDR2 FQNEAQ (reference sequence). The CDR3 extends over 14 amino acids. CDR3 region: CASSSDDGYYEQYF. The CDR3 DNA sequence: TGTGCCAGCAGCTCTGATGACGGATACTACGAGCAGTACTTC.

In this sample, this clonotype turned up many times. The J gene is TRBJ1-5, the V gene TRBV6-1; a possible D gene is TRBD1 (5 bases). V was clipped by 8 bases and J by 4 bases, with 15 bases between them. Germline lookup yields CDR1 MNHNS and CDR2 SASEGT. This CDR3 is built from 14 residues. CDR3 amino acids: CASDERGGNQPQHF. In nucleotides, the CDR3 is TGTGCCAGCGACGAAAGGGGCGGGAATCAGCCCCAGCATTTT.

The chain has TRBV6-1 and TRBJ1-4; a possible D gene is TRBD1 (6 bases). The CDR3 has 13 amino acids. Trimming left V 4 bases short and J 6 bases short, with 9 bases between. Germline CDR1 MNHNS, CDR2 SASEGT. The CDR3 DNA follows: TGTGCCAGCAGTGGCAGGGGTTATGAAAAACTGTTTTTT. It encodes CASSGRGYEKLFF.

The table lists this clonotype with a few counts. The CDR3: CASSPEGPFYEQYF. In DNA, the CDR3 is TGTGCCAGTAGTCCCGAGGGACCGTTCTACGAGCAGTACTTC. The chain uses TRBV19 and TRBJ2-7; D is possibly TRBD1 or TRBD2 (5 bases each). V was clipped by 5 bases and J by 3 bases, with 14 bases between them. The CDR3 consists of 14 residues. Germline V gene sequence: CDR1 LNHDA, CDR2 SQIVND (reference sequence).

The V call is TRBV7-9, the J call TRBJ1-2; D may be TRBD1 (5 bases). The CDR3 is made up of 15 amino acids. Looked up from germline, CDR1 is SEHNR and CDR2 is FQNEAQ (reference sequence). V was trimmed by 2 bases and J by 1 base, leaving 11 bases between them. In DNA form, the CDR3 reads TGTGCCAGCAGCTTACCCGGACACCATAACTATGGCTACACCTTC. Protein: CASSLPGHHNYGYTF.

This clonotype was seen only a few times. The chain has TRBV7-9 and TRBJ2-7; 7 bases line up with TRBD1. There are 16 residues in the CDR3. CDR1 SEHNR and CDR2 FQNEAQ come from the germline V gene (reference sequence). The V segment lost 5 bases and the J segment 2 bases; nucleotides outside the gene matches: 12. The CDR3 reads CASSQHSRQGTYEQYV. CDR3 sequence (DNA): TGTGCCAGCAGCCAACACAGCCGACAGGGTACCTACGAGCAGTACGTC.

This clonotype was seen only a few times. This chain links TRBV24-1 with TRBJ2-2; 11 bases fit TRBD2. CDR3 length: 16 amino acids. Germline V gives CDR1 KGHDR, CDR2 SFDVKD. V gave up 7 bases and J gave up 5 bases; unmatched junction bases: 8. CDR3 DNA sequence: TGTGCCACCAGATCAACTAGCGGGGGTTTAACCGGGGAGCTGTTTTTT. Protein sequence: CATRSTSGGLTGELFF.

This clonotype has more than one count but fewer than ten. The chain employs TRBV6-1 and TRBJ2-5, with D uncertain. This CDR3 has 14 amino acids. V shed 3 bases and J shed 2 bases, with 10 bases lying between them. The germline CDR1 and CDR2 sequences are MNHNS and SASEGT. In nucleotides, the CDR3 is TGTGCCAGCAGTGATTTATATCAACAAGAGACCCAGTACTTC. This gives the protein CASSDLYQQETQYF.

This clonotype was counted only a few times. The chain links TRBV19 to TRBJ1-2; D is undetermined. The CDR3 covers 10 residues. Germline assignment: CDR1 LNHDA and CDR2 SQIVND (reference sequence). The CDR3 DNA sequence: TGTCAATCGCTACCTGATGGCTACACCTTC. As protein: CQSLPDGYTF.

In its sample, this clonotype was seen a few times. This chain uses TRBV27 with TRBJ1-2; D gene ambiguous. V was pared by 2 bases and J by 8 bases, with 27 bases between. The CDR3 covers 18 residues. Germline CDR1 is MNHEY and CDR2 is SMNVEV (reference sequence). In DNA form, the CDR3 reads TGTGCCAGCAGTTTACAGTCCCGTGGCAGCCCTTCCTATGGCGGCTACACCTTC. This codes for CASSLQSRGSPSYGGYTF.

The chain joins TRBV6-5 to TRBJ1-1; a possible D gene is TRBD1 (6 bases). Trimming took 4 bases from V and 8 from J, leaving 14 bases between them. Germline CDR1 MNHEY, CDR2 SVGAGI. The CDR3 consists of 13 residues. The CDR3 loop is CASSLTGPREAFF. As DNA, the CDR3 is TGTGCCAGCAGTTTGACAGGTCCTCGGGAAGCTTTCTTT.

This clonotype was observed at least ten times. The chain employs TRBV20-1 and TRBJ1-3; 7 bases are a match to TRBD1. The V gene end was trimmed by 4 bases and the J gene end by 2 bases; junction bases not matched to a gene: 8. CDR3 length equals 15 residues. Germline lookup yields CDR1 DFQATT and CDR2 SNEGSKA (reference sequence). In nucleotides, the CDR3 is TGCAGTGCTACCCGGACAGGCGGGACTGGAAACACCATATATTTT. This translates into CSATRTGGTGNTIYF.

The chain is built from TRBV19 and TRBJ1-2; tentative D call: TRBD1 (5 bases). The CDR3 is 15 amino acids. Germline V gives CDR1 LNHDA, CDR2 SQIVND (reference sequence). V gave up 3 bases and J gave up 7 bases, with 18 bases separating them. The chain's CDR3 is CASSISGHPASGYTF. For the CDR3, the DNA is TGTGCCAGTAGTATTTCTGGACACCCAGCAAGTGGCTACACCTTC.

This clonotype has a count of ten or more. This chain connects TRBV20-1 to TRBJ1-6; D is ambiguous. The CDR3 is 15 residues long. CDR1 and CDR2 (germline): DFQATT, SNEGSKA (reference sequence). Deletions cut 6 bases from V and 0 bases from J, with 12 bases between. This CDR3 is CSARRRSSYNSPLHF. In nucleotides, the CDR3 is TGCAGTGCACGAAGACGGAGCTCCTATAATTCACCCCTCCACTTT.

The rearrangement joins TRBV5-6 to TRBJ1-2, with D possibly matching TRBD1 (6 bases). Germline V gene data show CDR1 as SGHDT and CDR2 as YYEEEE. V was shortened by 0 bases and J by 4 bases, with 10 bases between the two germline ends. The length of the CDR3 is 14 residues. Here the CDR3 reads CASSLADRIYGYTF. CDR3 nucleotide sequence: TGTGCCAGCAGCTTGGCGGACAGAATCTATGGCTACACCTTC.